A selection of T cell receptor beta chains follows, all from one sample in a study of response to subunit inactivated influenza vaccine. TCRdb processed the RT-PCR reads anew with MiXCR; each CDR3 protein has one entry. The repertoire holds hundreds of thousands of distinct CDR3 sequences, with 12% to 15% as singletons. Here the sequenced sample was PBMCs from blood, taken roughly 15 days before vaccination. The receptors shown here come from a man over 45 who received an inactivated influenza vaccine. CDR3s include the opening cysteine and the closing phenylalanine or tryptophan. The order of the fields is J gene, V gene, D gene, clone size, CDR3 protein, CDR3 DNA. D genes are given only for firm matches. Size is stated for part of the rows, as once, few or many counts, or as a class when the clone is expanded.

TRBJ2-5 | TRBV5-1 | TRBD2 | once | CASSLTLAGSQTQYF | TGCGCCAGCAGCCTCACACTAGCGGGGTCTCAGACCCAGTACTTC
TRBJ1-2 | TRBV7-2 | - | many | CASSLGPSPDGYTF | TGTGCCAGCAGCTTAGGTCCCAGTCCGGATGGCTACACCTTC
TRBJ2-7 | TRBV20-1 | - | - | CSAKKPSSYEQYF | TGCAGTGCCAAGAAGCCTAGCTCCTACGAGCAGTACTTC
TRBJ1-1 | TRBV9 | TRBD1 | few | CASSEGQGLVFSAFF | TGTGCCAGCAGCGAAGGACAGGGGTTGGTCTTCTCAGCTTTCTTT
TRBJ1-1 | TRBV4-2 | - | many | CASSPMRETEAFF | TGTGCCAGCAGCCCCATGAGGGAAACTGAAGCTTTCTTT
TRBJ1-2 | TRBV7-9 | - | - | CASSLAGPLDGYTF | TGTGCCAGCAGCTTAGCGGGACCCCTGGATGGCTACACCTTC
TRBJ1-1 | TRBV27 | - | - | CASSLLYREDTEAFF | TGTGCCAGCAGTTTATTGTACAGGGAGGACACTGAAGCTTTCTTT
TRBJ2-5 | TRBV5-1 | TRBD2 | - | CASSLEAGRGGTQYF | TGCGCCAGCAGCTTGGAAGCAGGGAGGGGCGGGACCCAGTACTTC
TRBJ1-1 | TRBV7-8 | - | few | CASSLYLNTEAFF | TGTGCCAGCAGCTTATACCTGAACACTGAAGCTTTCTTT
TRBJ2-1 | TRBV11-2 | - | many | CASSPGIGGYNEQFF | TGTGCCAGCAGCCCCGGGATCGGCGGATACAATGAGCAGTTCTTC